This is a list of T cell receptor beta chains from one sample in a study of blood T cell repertoires in COVID-19. Here immunoSEQ multiplex PCR was the method, and the copy in TCRdb shows in-frame clones only, minus some. The repertoire holds some 110,000 clones, with roughly four fifths as singletons. The sample consisted of peripheral blood. The receptors originated from a man between 50 and 59 years old with acute or convalescent COVID-19. The CDR3 runs from the conserved cysteine through the conserved F or W. A D gene is named only where the DNA matches it firmly. Clone size is shown for a subset of rows, as once, few, many or a class of expanded clone.

d_call,j_call,clone_size,v_call,cdr3_nt,cdr3_aa
.,TRBJ1-5,.,TRBV2,TGTGCCAGCAACCCCACAGGTAGCAATCAGCCCCAGCATTTT,CASNPTGSNQPQHF
.,TRBJ2-5,.,TRBV5-4,TGTGCCAGCAGCGCCGGGGACCAAGAGACCCAGTACTTC,CASSAGDQETQYF
.,TRBJ2-7,.,TRBV7-9,TGTGCCAGCAGCCCCAAGCTGAACCCCTCCTACGAGCAGTACTTC,CASSPKLNPSYEQYF
TRBD1,TRBJ2-1,.,TRBV19,TGTGCCAGTAGTTCGGGACAGGTCATCTCCTACAATGAGCAGTTCTTC,CASSSGQVISYNEQFF
.,TRBJ1-1,.,TRBV7-6,TGTGCCAGCAGCTTCAGTGAGAACACTGAAGCTTTCTTT,CASSFSENTEAFF
.,TRBJ2-5,.,TRBV7-9,TGTGCCAGCAGCCGGGACCAAGAGACCCAGTACTTC,CASSRDQETQYF
.,TRBJ2-2,few,TRBV2,TGTGCCAGCAACAGGGTAAACACCGGGGAGCTGTTTTTT,CASNRVNTGELFF
.,TRBJ2-3,.,TRBV11-2,TGTGCCAGCAGCCCTCGGACTGCCGTAGAAGATACGCAGTATTTT,CASSPRTAVEDTQYF
TRBD2,TRBJ2-1,.,TRBV7-9,TGTGCCAGCAGCTCGGAAGCGGGGGCCGTATACAATGAGCAGTTCTTC,CASSSEAGAVYNEQFF
TRBD1,TRBJ2-7,.,TRBV6-5,TGTGCCAGCAGGGACACCGGGACAGGGGCTTACGAGCAGTACTTC,CASRDTGTGAYEQYF
.,TRBJ2-6,.,TRBV25-1,TGTGCCAGCAGTCCACCGGCTGGGGCCAACGTCCTGACTTTC,CASSPPAGANVLTF
TRBD1,TRBJ1-4,.,TRBV5-1,TGCGCCAGCAGCCCCCGGACACAGGGGCCTAATGAAAAACTGTTTTTT,CASSPRTQGPNEKLFF
.,TRBJ1-5,.,TRBV4-1,TGCGCCAGCAGCAAGAGGGAGAATCAGCCCCAGCATTTT,CASSKRENQPQHF
.,TRBJ1-2,.,TRBV30,TGTGCCTGGAGTGTACTAGCTATTCGCGGCTACACCTTC,CAWSVLAIRGYTF
.,TRBJ2-2,.,TRBV6-1,TGTGCCAGCAGTGAAGTCTCCAGGGGAAATACCGGGGAGCTGTTTTTT,CASSEVSRGNTGELFF
.,TRBJ1-5,.,TRBV12-3/TRBV12-4,TGTGCCAGCAGTTTCGCAGACAATCAGCCCCAGCATTTT,CASSFADNQPQHF
TRBD1,TRBJ1-2,.,TRBV30,TGTGCCTGGACGGGACAGGGAAGCTATGGCTACACCTTC,CAWTGQGSYGYTF
.,TRBJ2-3,.,TRBV12-3/TRBV12-4,TGTGCCAGCAGTTCTTCTAGAACAGATACGCAGTATTTT,CASSSSRTDTQYF
.,TRBJ2-2,.,TRBV7-9,TGTGCCAGCAGCGGTCGATTACTTAACACCGGGGAGCTGTTTTTT,CASSGRLLNTGELFF
TRBD2,TRBJ2-2,few,TRBV28,TGTGCCAGCAGTTTATTGGGACTAGCGGACACCGGGGAGCTGTTTTTT,CASSLLGLADTGELFF
.,TRBJ1-2,.,TRBV4-1,TGCGCCAGCAGCCAAGAATCTTGGGAGGACTATGGCTACACCTTC,CASSQESWEDYGYTF
TRBD1,TRBJ2-7,.,TRBV11-2,TGTGCCAGCACCCGGGACAGGGAGGGCTACGAGCAGTACTTC,CASTRDREGYEQYF
TRBD1,TRBJ1-3,.,TRBV28,TGTGCCAGCAGCCCGGGACAGGGGAGAAACACCATATATTTT,CASSPGQGRNTIYF
.,TRBJ2-1,.,TRBV13,TGTGCCAGCAGCTCCATCGTGAGCTCCTACAATGAGCAGTTCTTC,CASSSIVSSYNEQFF
TRBD2,TRBJ2-1,.,TRBV14,TGTGCCAGCAGCCAAACTAGCGGGGGGCTATCCTACAATGAGCAGTTCTTC,CASSQTSGGLSYNEQFF
.,TRBJ2-6,.,TRBV19,TGTGCCAGTAGTCCAACTGGGGCCAACGTCCTGACTTTC,CASSPTGANVLTF
.,TRBJ1-2,.,TRBV27,TGTGCCAGCAGTTTAAGGGGTAACTATGGCTACACCTTC,CASSLRGNYGYTF
TRBD2,TRBJ2-3,.,TRBV5-1,TGCGCCAGCAGCTTGAAGCTAGCGGGGGGCAGGGCTGGAGATACGCAGTATTTT,CASSLKLAGGRAGDTQYF
TRBD1,TRBJ1-5,.,TRBV19,TGTGCCAGTAGTATCACGACAGGGGGCGGCAATCAGCCCCAGCATTTT,CASSITTGGGNQPQHF
TRBD1,TRBJ1-2,.,TRBV30,TGTGCCTGGAGTAGTGACCCCGGACAGGCTCTGGGCTACACCTTC,CAWSSDPGQALGYTF
TRBD1,TRBJ1-1,.,TRBV3-1/TRBV3-2,TGTGCCAGCAGCCTCCACGGACAGGGAAGTGAAGCTTTCTTT,CASSLHGQGSEAFF
TRBD2,TRBJ2-1,.,TRBV4-1,TGCGCCAGCAGCCAGGCTAGCGGGAGGTGGTACAATGAGCAGTTCTTC,CASSQASGRWYNEQFF
.,TRBJ1-3,.,TRBV30,TGTGCCTGGAGCCCAGGAAACACCATATATTTT,CAWSPGNTIYF